Each of the 16 T cell receptor beta chains below was sequenced from the same sample in a study of blood T cell repertoires in COVID-19. Assay: immunoSEQ multiplex PCR; the TCRdb copy retains only in-frame clones and omits some. This repertoire shows about 240,000 clones, approximately 85% found once; its top ten account for approximately 5.1%. The sample consisted of peripheral blood. All receptors come from a man between 45 and 60 years old with COVID-19, enrolled during active disease.

V gene TRBV6-5 combines with J gene TRBJ1-4, with 9 bases lining up with TRBD1. CDR3 size: 14 residues. Looked up from germline, CDR1 is MNHEY and CDR2 is SVGAGI. Trimming took 5 bases from V and 6 from J; bases not matched to a gene: 4. The CDR3: CASSTGTGYEKLFF. The CDR3 DNA reads as TGTGCCAGCAGTACCGGGACAGGGTATGAAAAACTGTTTTTT.

The chain recombines TRBV7-3 with TRBJ2-3; 10 bases fit TRBD2. CDR3 size: 15 residues. Germline V gene data show CDR1 as SGHTA and CDR2 as FQGTGA. Germline trimming cut 5 bases from V and 6 bases from J; bases unmatched to any gene: 8. CDR3 protein: CASSVQRGGLDTQYF. CDR3 bases: TGTGCCAGCAGCGTCCAGCGGGGGGGCCTCGATACGCAGTATTTT.

The genes are TRBV19 and TRBJ2-4, with TRBD1 as a possible D gene (5 bases). The germline V gene has CDR1 LNHDA and CDR2 SQIVND (reference sequence). Between the trimmed V and J ends, which lost 6 bases and 3 bases, there was a span of 9 bases. This CDR3 is built from 13 residues. CDR3 sequence: CASSRADKNIQYF. CDR3 in DNA: TGTGCCAGTAGCAGGGCTGACAAAAACATTCAGTACTTC.

This clone was counted a single time. The chain joins TRBV9 to TRBJ1-1; D perhaps matches TRBD1 (5 bases). Germline-derived CDR1 and CDR2 are SGDLS and YYNGEE. The CDR3 has 13 residues. Trimming took off 0 bases at V and 6 bases at J, with 9 bases between the two ends. The CDR3 DNA reads TGTGCCAGCAGCGTAGTAACGGGGGCTGAAGCTTTCTTT. Protein product: CASSVVTGAEAFF. The entire variable domain, with the rest obtained from reference TRBV9 and TRBJ1-1, is as follows: DSGVTQTPKHLITATGQRVTLRCSPRSGDLSVYWYQQSLDQGLQFLIQYYNGEERAKGNILERFSAQQFPDLHSELNLSSLELGDSALYFCASSVVTGAEAFFGQGTRLTVV.

The rearrangement joins TRBV5-1 to TRBJ2-3; 13 bases fit TRBD2. The CDR3 sequence is 15 residues long. Germline V lookup: CDR1 SGHRS, CDR2 YFSETQ. The ends lost 4 bases at V and 4 bases at J; junction bases unmatched: 3. CDR3 coding DNA: TGCGCCAGCAGCCAGGGACTAGCGGGGTCAGATACGCAGTATTTT. Amino acid sequence: CASSQGLAGSDTQYF.

V usage is TRBV30 and J usage is TRBJ1-5; 7 bases line up with TRBD1. Looked up from germline, CDR1 is GTSNPN and CDR2 is SVGIG (reference sequence). V lost 0 bases and J lost 6; bases outside the gene matches: 8. The CDR3 runs to 15 residues. The CDR3 nucleotides read TGTGCCTGGAGTGTACTGAGGGGGCAAGGTCAGCCCCAGCATTTT. Its translation is CAWSVLRGQGQPQHF.

V is TRBV6-2 or TRBV6-3 and J is TRBJ2-5; 8 bases line up with TRBD2. The V gene's germline CDR1 is MNHEY and CDR2 SVGEGT. V lost 2 bases to trimming and J lost 1 base; unmatched junction nucleotides: 3. The CDR3 runs 15 residues. In nucleotides, the CDR3 is TGTGCCAGCAGTTACAAACTAGCGGCCCAAGAGACCCAGTACTTC. This translates into CASSYKLAAQETQYF.

This chain joins TRBV4-1 and TRBJ2-7, with D uncertain. The CDR3 sequence is 16 residues long. Trimming shortened V by 3 bases and J by 3 bases, and 18 bases separated the two germline ends. From germline, CDR1 is MGHRA and CDR2 YSYEKL. Here the CDR3 reads CASSHMYTRNNYEQYF. The CDR3 nucleotides read TGCGCCAGCAGCCATATGTATACGAGGAACAACTACGAGCAGTACTTC.

The chain couples TRBV29-1 to TRBJ1-3; D possibly corresponds to TRBD1 (6 bases). V lost 4 bases and J 0 bases, leaving 13 bases between the germline ends. The CDR3 is 15 amino acids. Germline V lookup: CDR1 SQVTM, CDR2 ANQGSEA. The CDR3 here is CSVVVQGLSGNTIYF. The CDR3 DNA sequence: TGCAGCGTTGTTGTACAGGGCCTCTCTGGAAACACCATATATTTT. The full variable domain, in which reference TRBV29-1 and TRBJ1-3 provide the parts outside the CDR3, is SAVISQKPSRDICQRGTSLTIQCQVDSQVTMMFWYRQQPGQSLTLIATANQGSEATYESGFVIDKFPISRPNLTFSTLTVSNMSPEDSSIYLCSVVVQGLSGNTIYFGEGSWLTVV.

This clone was observed a single time. CDR3 nucleotide sequence: TGTGCCAGCAGAAACGTCGGTGCCAATCAGCCCCAGCATTTT. This gives the protein CASRNVGANQPQHF. The gene calls are TRBV6-5 and TRBJ1-5; no reliable D call. Germline V gives CDR1 MNHEY, CDR2 SVGAGI. The CDR3 spans 14 residues. Trimming pared 6 bases from V and 3 bases from J, leaving 12 bases between.

The chain carries TRBV5-4 and TRBJ2-1; maybe TRBD1 (7 bases). Between the trimmed V and J ends, which lost 1 base and 4 bases, there was a span of 12 bases. CDR1 is SGHNT, CDR2 YYREEE, per germline (reference sequence). The CDR3 is 15 amino acids. The CDR3 nucleotides read TGTGCCAGCAGCTTGTTGGCGGGACAGTACAATGAGCAGTTCTTC. This sequence encodes CASSLLAGQYNEQFF.

The rearrangement uses TRBV2 and TRBJ2-3; TRBD2 matches at 7 bases. This CDR3 has 16 residues. Germline V gene data show CDR1 as SNHLY and CDR2 as FYNNEI. J was trimmed by 8 bases and V by 7 bases; bases with no gene match: 18. Written as DNA, the CDR3 is TGTGCCAGCACCCTCGATTCGGGGACTACTTTAGGTACGCAGTATTTT. It codes for CASTLDSGTTLGTQYF.

The chain uses TRBV25-1 and TRBJ1-1; the D is unclear. CDR3 size: 13 residues. Germline V lookup: CDR1 MGHDK, CDR2 SYGVNS. V was shortened by 0 bases and J by 3 bases, with 5 bases between the two germline ends. The CDR3 DNA reads as TGTGCCAGCAGTGAATATCGGGACACTGAAGCTTTCTTT. It codes for CASSEYRDTEAFF.

The rearrangement links TRBV28 to TRBJ2-4; 8 bases match TRBD2. The V and J ends lost 2 bases and 5 bases, in that order; junction bases with no gene match: 2. CDR3 length: 14 amino acids. CDR1 and CDR2 (germline): MDHEN, SYDVKM. The CDR3 sequence: CASSLTSGQNIQYF. Written as DNA, the CDR3 is TGTGCCAGCAGTTTAACTAGCGGACAAAACATTCAGTACTTC.

This sequence joins TRBV10-3 and TRBJ1-2; D is perhaps TRBD1 (6 bases). CDR3 length: 14 residues. Germline V CDR1 and CDR2: ENHRY, SYGVKD. V lost 7 bases and J 5 bases, leaving 17 bases between the germline ends. The CDR3 DNA reads as TGTGCCATCACTAAAGACAGGACGGGGTATGGCTACACCTTC. It translates to CAITKDRTGYGYTF.

Comments on this clone: Other nucleotide sequences from this sample produce the same CDR3. The V call is TRBV5-6, the J call TRBJ1-2; D is unresolved. Trimming shortened V by 0 bases and J by 3 bases, and 6 bases separated the two germline ends. Germline V gene lookup returns CDR1 SGHDT and CDR2 YYEEEE. The CDR3 sequence is 13 residues long. The CDR3 here is CASSLGRYYGYTF. In DNA, the CDR3 is TGTGCCAGCAGCTTGGGCAGGTACTATGGCTACACCTTC. Using reference TRBV5-6 and TRBJ1-2 for the parts outside the CDR3, the full variable domain is DAGVTQSPTHLIKTRGQQVTLRCSPKSGHDTVSWYQQALGQGPQFIFQYYEEEERQRGNFPDRFSGHQFPNYSSELNVNALLLGDSALYLCASSLGRYYGYTFGSGTRLTVV.